One sample yielded the 14 T cell receptor beta chains listed below, sequenced in a study of CD8 T cells in ankylosing spondylitis. Study-wide results and caveats: A motif in TCR beta, a set of eight highly homologous variants, appeared characteristic of ankylosing spondylitis blood.

Which antigens these TCRs recognize remains unknown. TCRdb re-derived calls from the 5' RACE reads in MiXCR, one entry per CDR3 protein. Among 330,000 or so distinct CDR3 sequences, less than 9.5% were seen once, and the ten largest hold 14% to 15%. The sequenced material came from blood, either unsorted or a sorted T cell fraction (not recorded which). The source of these receptors is a male donor with ankylosing spondylitis.

This clonotype was picked up a small number of times. The chain carries TRBV7-9 and TRBJ2-7, with TRBD2 matching 11 bases. The ends lost 5 bases at V and 0 bases at J; junction bases unmatched: 6. CDR1 and CDR2 from the germline V gene are SEHNR and FQNEAQ (reference sequence). The CDR3 covers 16 residues. The CDR3 DNA is TGTGCCAGCAGCACGACTAGCGGGGCGAGCTCCTACGAGCAGTACTTC. Encoded protein: CASSTTSGASSYEQYF.

The chain recombines TRBV24-1 with TRBJ1-1; TRBD1 matches at 8 bases. Germline CDR1 and CDR2: KGHDR and SFDVKD. Trimming took 5 bases from V and 3 from J; bases not matched to a gene: 10. CDR3 length equals 16 residues. CDR3 in amino acids: CATSGPPGGEDTEAFF. The DNA of the CDR3 is TGTGCCACCAGTGGCCCACCAGGGGGCGAGGACACTGAAGCTTTCTTT.

This clonotype was recorded at least ten times. The rearrangement uses TRBV7-9 and TRBJ2-7; 10 bases fit TRBD2. There are 15 residues in the CDR3. Germline CDR1 and CDR2: SEHNR and FQNEAQ (reference sequence). V dropped 4 bases and J dropped 0; count of bases not matched to a gene: 3. The CDR3, as DNA: TGTGCCAGCAGCTATCTAGCGGGAGTCTCCTACGAGCAGTACTTC. Translated, it gives CASSYLAGVSYEQYF.

There are many counts of this clonotype. The chain recombines TRBV5-6 with TRBJ2-7; D call uncertain. The V and J ends lost 4 bases and 3 bases respectively, with 14 bases between them. The CDR3 is made up of 14 amino acids. CDR1 and CDR2 from the germline V gene are SGHDT and YYEEEE. CDR3 nucleotides: TGTGCCAGCAGCGTCGGCGGAGACTTCTACGAGCAGTACTTC. This sequence encodes CASSVGGDFYEQYF.

This clonotype was found many times. CDR3 nucleotide sequence: TGTGCCAGCAGCGGTATCATCTACGAGCAGTACTTC. Its translation is CASSGIIYEQYF. J is TRBJ2-7 and V is TRBV14; D is uncertain. The CDR3 loop spans 12 amino acids. The V gene lost 5 bases and the J gene lost 3 bases, with 8 bases spanning the gap. Germline CDR1 SGHDN, CDR2 FVKESK.

The rearrangement uses TRBV27 and TRBJ1-1; 7 bases agree with TRBD1. Germline assignment: CDR1 MNHEY and CDR2 SMNVEV (reference sequence). Germline trimming cut 5 bases from V and 6 bases from J; bases unmatched to any gene: 12. The CDR3 has 15 residues. CDR3 protein: CASSTPGGRMAEAFF. The CDR3 DNA sequence: TGTGCCAGCAGTACCCCAGGGGGGAGGATGGCTGAAGCTTTCTTT.

Many counts were recorded for this clonotype. V gene TRBV12-3 or TRBV12-4 combines with J gene TRBJ1-1, with a weak D call TRBD1 (5 bases). Trimming took off 5 bases at V and 1 base at J, with 14 bases between the two ends. The CDR3 consists of 15 residues. CDR3 in amino acids: CASSTRVGANTEAFF. The CDR3 DNA follows: TGTGCCAGCAGTACCCGTGTTGGGGCGAACACTGAAGCTTTCTTT.

Many counts were recorded for this clonotype. The chain carries TRBV9 and TRBJ1-1; D unclear. V lost 0 bases to trimming and J lost 1 base, with 10 bases between them. The length of the CDR3 is 15 residues. Looked up from germline, CDR1 is SGDLS and CDR2 is YYNGEE. CDR3 protein: CASSVDPGPNTEAFF. The CDR3 DNA reads TGTGCCAGCAGCGTAGATCCAGGCCCGAACACTGAAGCTTTCTTT.

This clonotype has only a few counts. The J gene is TRBJ2-1, the V gene TRBV5-4; 12 bases are shared with TRBD2. This CDR3 is 13 amino acids long. Germline values: CDR1 SGHNT, CDR2 YYREEE (reference sequence). The V gene end was trimmed by 9 bases and the J gene end by 7 bases; junction bases not matched to a gene: 5. The CDR3 nucleotides read TGTGCCACCAAGCTAGCGGGAGGGAATGAGCAGTTCTTC. It encodes CATKLAGGNEQFF.

This clonotype occurred a few times. The V call is TRBV28, the J call TRBJ1-5; D remains ambiguous. V was trimmed by 6 bases and J by 7 bases, leaving 22 bases between them. The CDR3 is 16 amino acids. CDR1 and CDR2 (germline): MDHEN, SYDVKM. The CDR3 DNA follows: TGTGCCAGCAGCTACCGACCCCCGAGGAGGTCCCAGCCCCAGCATTTT. Amino acids: CASSYRPPRRSQPQHF.

The J gene is TRBJ2-1, the V gene TRBV9, with D possibly being TRBD2 (6 bases). The CDR3 extends over 18 amino acids. V lost 3 bases, J lost 0 bases, and 19 bases lay in between. Germline V gives CDR1 SGDLS, CDR2 YYNGEE. The DNA for the CDR3 is TGTGCCAGCAGCGCTCGAATCCTAGCGCATAGCTCCTACAATGAGCAGTTCTTC. Translated, it gives CASSARILAHSSYNEQFF.

This clonotype appeared a few times. This chain uses TRBV3-1 with TRBJ2-1, with TRBD2 matching 13 bases. The CDR3 runs to 19 residues. The J segment lost 3 bases and the V segment lost 11 bases, leaving 19 bases of the junction unmatched. Germline assignment: CDR1 LGHDT and CDR2 YNNKEL (reference sequence). In DNA, the CDR3 is TGTGCCTGCACCAAAGAGGCGGGGACTAGCGGGAACATCTACAATGAGCAGTTCTTC. Translating it yields CACTKEAGTSGNIYNEQFF.

In this sample, this clonotype turned up a few times. Relative to the germline gene, one junction end is altered; a read error may explain this. The genes are TRBV29-1 and TRBJ2-2; D is perhaps TRBD1 or TRBD2 (6 bases each). The CDR3 runs 12 residues. Germline V gives CDR1 SQVTM, CDR2 ANQGSEA. The DNA of the CDR3 is TGCAGCGCCGTTACCGCAGGAGGGGGGCTGTTTTTT. It yields the protein CSAVTAGGGLFF.

The chain joins TRBV10-3 to TRBJ1-5; tentative D call: TRBD1 (5 bases). Trimming took 3 bases from V and 0 from J, leaving 6 bases between them. The CDR3 is made up of 14 amino acids. Germline CDR1 reads ENHRY; CDR2 reads SYGVKD. This chain's CDR3 is CAISDGGSNQPQHF. The DNA for the CDR3 is TGTGCCATCAGTGACGGGGGTAGCAATCAGCCCCAGCATTTT.